This T cell receptor beta chain derives from a study of shared clonotypes between healthy human individuals (TCRdb year 2020). Study-level background: A couple of women and three men aged 18 to 49 years were included in the cohort. For each donor, CD4 naive and CD4 memory were each run on three plates, CD8 naive on two plates, and CD8 memory on one plate. Blood TCR repertoires of about five healthy adults were deeply sequenced to estimate repertoire size and the extent of clonotype sharing between individuals. Different laboratories and diverse techniques were used to prepare libraries and sequence TCR repertoires, to increase sequencing depth and limit assay-specific biases. Leukapheresis yielded between about 0.85 and 9 billion PBMCs per donor.

TCR CDR3 regions were amplified from genomic DNA by multiplex PCR using the deep immunoSEQ assay. For each cell subset, the extracted genomic DNA was distributed evenly across all wells of several immunoSEQ 96-well plates, and each plate served as one replicate. For sorted subsets, about 0.2 ug genomic DNA, equal to 30,000 to 35,000 T cell genomes, was loaded into each replicate PCR. Purified libraries were quantified with a Qubit 3.0 fluorometer, sized on a Bioanalyzer 2100, and re-quantified with the KAPA Library Quantification kit. A separate single-read 150-cycle Illumina NextSeq 550 flow cell was used to sequence each immunoSEQ 96-well plate. The paper's processing steps were these. Because only junctional sequences without quality scores were contained in the immunoSEQ output, filtering matching that applied to full-length reads could not be performed. Sequences were annotated with PyIR, a Python wrapper for IgBLAST v1.9, and V/J genes and CDR3 were assigned using IMGT germline references. Reads with weak V/J assignments (E-value above 1e-6), missing CDR3, stop codons, out-of-frame junctions, or ambiguous translated residues were removed. A V3J clonotype was defined by an identical inferred V gene, J gene, and CDR3 amino acid sequence. Percentage overlap between repertoires was calculated by dividing the number of shared unique clonotypes by the size of the smaller repertoire. Richness of each repertoire was evaluated using RTK rarefaction, the Chao1 estimator, and Recon v2.1 estimates of unobserved clonotypes. For all TCRbeta clonotypes obtained by the gDNA method from a few donors, generation probabilities were computed with OLGA. TCRdb's version of the immuneACCESS table is confined to in-frame rearrangements and falls short of the full clone set. An unresolved V gene accounts for under half of the shortfall where checked; the remainder is of unknown origin. From that table come the V and J calls and clone size; the DNA was used to work out D and trimming. The table for this sample lists 600,000 to 750,000 clones; about 78% of them were counted only once. The ten largest account for 1.8% of the sample.

The CDR3 runs 16 residues from the cysteine to the phenylalanine. CDR3 DNA is the only sequence kept; it has 48 bases, read in frame from the first base. The germline V gene (reference sequence) gives CDR1 as SGHNT and CDR2 as YYREEE. V was cut back by 4 bases and J by 3 bases, leaving a gap of 19 bases between them. The donors were healthy, HIV-negative adults with no recently reported acute infections or vaccinations. All donors were Caucasian adults living in Nashville, Tennessee, USA. Magnetic negative selection was used to enrich CD4+ T cells, after which naive cells were positively selected on CD45RA and the negative fraction became the memory subset. After blood collection by leukapheresis, PBMCs were isolated using Ficoll-Histopaque density gradient centrifugation and then cryopreserved in the vapor phase of liquid nitrogen. Analytical flow cytometry was used to check the purity and quantity of each magnetically sorted T cell population. Each sorted fraction had its genomic DNA isolated and then quantified by UV absorbance on a Nanodrop 2000c.

General findings and caveats noted by the study authors: Sampling was restricted to blood, and TCR repertoires in tissues likely differ from the TCR repertoires found in blood. Pairwise subsampling indicated that sequencing depth was expected to affect the degree of clonotype sharing among donors. Sharing across a few donors was observed for approximately 5% of naive CD4, under 4% of naive CD8, around 2.5% of memory CD4, and roughly 0.4% of memory CD8 clonotypes. The small number of donors limited the genetic and exposure-history diversity represented. Larger estimated clonotype richness was generally found for naive subsets than for memory subsets. Clonotypes shared by all four sorted-subset donors showed higher generation probabilities than non-shared clonotypes. Even with the large sequencing depth, rarefaction of the sorted-subset datasets indicated that sequencing was incomplete.

Details on this clone: There is no known antigen for this receptor. Base qualities are not provided; no much larger clone lies one nucleotide away.

The rearranged chain carries TRBV5-4 and TRBJ1-2, with TRBD1 tentatively as D gene (5 bases match). The sequenced material came from memory CD4+ T cells sorted from blood. The cell subset or site label, read with the paper, signifies: CD45RA-negative fraction. The sequence came from a young woman in good health. The bases read TGTGCCAGCAGCCAAGATTTGGCAGGGTGGGACTATGGCTACACCTTC. The encoded protein is CASSQDLAGWDYGYTF.